This entry describes one T cell receptor (beta chain). Its antigen is still unknown. This sample was included in a study of OX40 agonist ivuxolimab in advanced cancers. General observations from the study: Among the lowest levels of clonal expansion were found in partial responders at 0.1-3.0 mg/kg.

The ends were cut back, 5 bases at V and 0 bases at J, with 14 bases in the middle. The CDR3 contains 16 residues. The germline V gene encodes CDR1 SGHTA and CDR2 FQGNSA. The repertoire was sequenced with immunoSEQ multiplex PCR; TCRdb's copy has only in-frame clones and lacks some. The data contain some 73,000 clones, 80% to 90% of them seen just once; the ten biggest clones take up 0.75%. The source of this sequence is an adult with an advanced solid tumor such as melanoma, head and neck, liver or kidney cancer. The starting material was CD4+ or CD8+ T cells sorted from blood, obtained in a trial of the OX40 agonist ivuxolimab. The rearrangement links TRBV7-2 to TRBJ2-1; no definite D call. CDR3 sequence: CASSPRTASSYNEQFF. The DNA for the CDR3 is TGTGCCAGCAGCCCAAGGACGGCCAGCTCCTACAATGAGCAGTTCTTC.